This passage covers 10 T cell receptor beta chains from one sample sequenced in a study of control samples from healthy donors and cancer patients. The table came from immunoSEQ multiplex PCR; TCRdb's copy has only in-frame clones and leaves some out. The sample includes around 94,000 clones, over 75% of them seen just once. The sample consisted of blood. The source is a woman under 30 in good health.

The chain's CDR3 is CASSPDRGLVGELFF. The CDR3 nucleotides are TGCGCCAGCAGCCCGGACAGGGGGCTTGTCGGGGAGCTGTTTTTT. The chain has TRBV5-1 and TRBJ2-2, with TRBD1 matching 11 bases. The CDR3 is made up of 15 amino acids. Germline CDR1 reads SGHRS; CDR2 reads YFSETQ. The trim removed 4 bases at V and 7 bases at J, leaving 6 bases unmatched.

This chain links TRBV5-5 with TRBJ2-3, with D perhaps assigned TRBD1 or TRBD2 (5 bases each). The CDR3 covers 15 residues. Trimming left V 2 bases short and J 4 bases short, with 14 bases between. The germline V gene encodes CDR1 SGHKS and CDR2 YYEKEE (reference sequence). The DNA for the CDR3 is TGTGCCAGCAGCTTCCGGGGCCTGGATCCAGATACGCAGTATTTT. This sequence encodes CASSFRGLDPDTQYF.

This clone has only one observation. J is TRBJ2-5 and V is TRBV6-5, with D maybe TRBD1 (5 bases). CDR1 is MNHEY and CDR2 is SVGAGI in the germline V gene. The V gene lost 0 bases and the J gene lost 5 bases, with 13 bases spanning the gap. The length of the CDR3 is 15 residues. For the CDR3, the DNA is TGTGCCAGCAGTTACTCGAATCAGGGTTGGGAGACCCAGTACTTC. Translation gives CASSYSNQGWETQYF.

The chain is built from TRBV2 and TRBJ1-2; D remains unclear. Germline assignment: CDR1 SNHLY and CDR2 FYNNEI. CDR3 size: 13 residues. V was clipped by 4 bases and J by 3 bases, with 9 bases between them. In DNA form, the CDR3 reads TGTGCCAGCAGTGGGTCAAGTTACTATGGCTACACCTTC. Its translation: CASSGSSYYGYTF. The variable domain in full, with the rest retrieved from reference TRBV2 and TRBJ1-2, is EPEVTQTPSHQVTQMGQEVILRCVPISNHLYFYWYRQILGQKVEFLVSFYNNEISEKSEIFDDQFSVERPDGSNFTLKIRSTKLEDSAMYFCASSGSSYYGYTFGSGTRLTVV.

This CDR3 is CATSRDRGITEAFF. For the CDR3, the DNA is TGTGCCACCAGCAGAGACAGGGGGATCACTGAAGCTTTCTTT. The chain uses TRBV15 and TRBJ1-1; 7 positions agree with TRBD1. The germline CDR1 and CDR2 sequences are LNHNV and YYDKDF (reference sequence). The CDR3 contains 14 residues. The J segment lost 4 bases and the V segment lost 0 bases, leaving 2 bases of the junction unmatched. The full variable domain, rest sourced from reference TRBV15 and TRBJ1-1, is DAMVIQNPRYQVTQFGKPVTLSCSQTLNHNVMYWYQQKSSQAPKLLFHYYDKDFNNEADTPDNFQSRRPNTSFCFLDIRSPGLGDTAMYLCATSRDRGITEAFFGQGTRLTVV.

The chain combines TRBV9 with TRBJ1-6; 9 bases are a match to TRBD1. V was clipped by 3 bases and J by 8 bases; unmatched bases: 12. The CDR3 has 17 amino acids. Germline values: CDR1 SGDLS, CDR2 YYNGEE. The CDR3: CASSEQGTGQRDSPLHF. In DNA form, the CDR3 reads TGTGCCAGCAGCGAACAGGGGACAGGGCAAAGGGATTCACCCCTCCACTTT.

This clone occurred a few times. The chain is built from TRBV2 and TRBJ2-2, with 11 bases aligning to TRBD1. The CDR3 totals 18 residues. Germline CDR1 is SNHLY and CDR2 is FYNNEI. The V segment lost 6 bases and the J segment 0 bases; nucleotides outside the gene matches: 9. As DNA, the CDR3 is TGTGCCAGCAGATGGGACAGGGGGATTATTGCGAACACCGGGGAGCTGTTTTTT. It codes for CASRWDRGIIANTGELFF.

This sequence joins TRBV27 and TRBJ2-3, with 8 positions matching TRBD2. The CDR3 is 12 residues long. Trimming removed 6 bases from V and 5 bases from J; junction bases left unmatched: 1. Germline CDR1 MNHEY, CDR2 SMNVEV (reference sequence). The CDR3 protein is CASRRGEDTQYF. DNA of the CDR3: TGTGCCAGCAGGCGGGGGGAAGATACGCAGTATTTT.

CDR3 amino acids: CASSEFRAVQPQHF. Written as DNA, the CDR3 is TGTGCCAGCAGTGAGTTTCGGGCGGTTCAGCCCCAGCATTTT. The chain is built from TRBV6-1 and TRBJ1-5; D not certain. Germline CDR1 is MNHNS and CDR2 is SASEGT. Trimming took 3 bases from V and 6 from J, leaving 12 bases between them. The CDR3 is 14 amino acids.

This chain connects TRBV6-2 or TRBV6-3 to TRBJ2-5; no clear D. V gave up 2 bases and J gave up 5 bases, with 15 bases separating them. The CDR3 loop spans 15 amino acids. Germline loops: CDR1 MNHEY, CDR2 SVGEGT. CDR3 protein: CASSYTRLGSETQYF. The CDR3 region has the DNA TGTGCCAGCAGTTACACCAGGTTGGGGTCGGAGACCCAGTACTTC.